A single sample gave rise to the 22 T cell receptor beta chains below, sequenced in a study of vaccination and CD4 T cells after COVID-19. Scientists ran DNA taken from cultured CD4+ T cells through the Oncomine TCR Beta short-read assay for sequencing. TCRdb re-called the PCR reads with MiXCR, one entry per CDR3 protein. The repertoire holds about 25,000 distinct CDR3 sequences, with over 25% as singletons. What these receptors recognize is not known. Sample time point: late sampling 161 to 241 days after vaccination in three convalescent patients. As to treatment: approximately 10-day PBMC culture with coronavirus spike peptide pools or control peptides (ViraFEST assay). Sequenced material: CD4+ T cells from blood, cultured in vitro, taken about 7 months after SARS-CoV-2 vaccination. The receptor set was obtained from a human donor who had recovered from COVID-19.

V and J are TRBV20-1 and TRBJ2-2, with 8 bases that match TRBD2. Trimming at V came to 6 bases and at J to 1 base, leaving 4 bases not matched to a gene. CDR1 is DFQATT, CDR2 SNEGSKA, per germline (reference sequence). CDR3 length equals 14 residues. The CDR3 sequence: CSAVAGGNTGELFF. The CDR3 nucleotides are TGCAGTGCGGTTGCGGGGGGGAACACCGGGGAGCTGTTTTTT.

The chain combines TRBV7-6 with TRBJ2-3; D unclear. The CDR3 is 13 residues long. Trimming cost V 2 bases and J 2 bases, with 5 bases left between them. The V gene's germline CDR1 is SGHVS and CDR2 FNYEAQ. The CDR3 is CASSLQITDTQYF. In DNA form, the CDR3 reads TGTGCCAGCAGCTTACAAATCACAGATACGCAGTATTTT.

This clonotype occurred a few times. This chain connects TRBV19 to TRBJ2-5; D might be TRBD1 (6 bases). The CDR3 is 14 residues long. Germline values: CDR1 LNHDA, CDR2 SQIVND (reference sequence). The V and J ends lost 8 bases and 7 bases respectively, with 20 bases between them. DNA of the CDR3: TGTGCCAGTGGGCCCTGGGGGCAGGAAGGGACCCAGTACTTC. Encoded protein: CASGPWGQEGTQYF.

This clonotype has more than one count but fewer than ten. The chain joins TRBV19 to TRBJ2-5; D unclear. This CDR3 spans 14 amino acids. Trimming cost V 1 base and J 5 bases, with 11 bases left between them. CDR1 and CDR2 from the germline V gene are LNHDA and SQIVND (reference sequence). CDR3 in amino acids: CASSIVTDAETQYF. Here the CDR3 DNA reads TGTGCCAGTAGTATAGTTACAGATGCGGAGACCCAGTACTTC.

The chain couples TRBV6-2 or TRBV6-3 to TRBJ1-1; D ambiguous. The CDR3 length is 11 residues. Germline V lookup: CDR1 MNHEY, CDR2 SVGEGT. Deletions cut 10 bases from V and 2 bases from J, with 8 bases between. The CDR3 spells CATTTNTEAFF. The CDR3 DNA is TGTGCCACCACAACAAACACTGAAGCTTTCTTT.

This clonotype has only a few counts. The chain is built from TRBV7-7 and TRBJ2-3; D is ambiguous. This CDR3 spans 13 amino acids. The V end lost 1 base, the J end lost 5 bases, and 7 bases lay between the germline ends. Germline-derived CDR1 and CDR2 are SSHAT and FNYEAQ (reference sequence). CDR3 sequence (DNA): TGTGCCAGCAGCTTAGGCAGGTTAGATACGCAGTATTTT. Protein sequence: CASSLGRLDTQYF.

This clonotype was observed a few times. The CDR3: CSAPLLAGGLQIADTQYF. CDR3 DNA sequence: TGCAGTGCTCCCCTCCTAGCGGGAGGTCTCCAGATTGCAGATACGCAGTATTTT. The chain couples TRBV20-1 to TRBJ2-3; 11 positions match TRBD2. The CDR3 runs to 18 residues. Germline assignment: CDR1 DFQATT and CDR2 SNEGSKA (reference sequence). The ends lost 5 bases at V and 4 bases at J; junction bases unmatched: 17.

This clonotype occurred many times. V gene TRBV7-2 combines with J gene TRBJ1-5; D remains unclear. This CDR3 region has 13 residues. V was clipped by 3 bases and J by 4 bases, with 7 bases between them. Germline V gene lookup returns CDR1 SGHTA and CDR2 FQGNSA. Here the CDR3 reads CASSLGWNQPQHF. The CDR3, as DNA: TGTGCCAGCAGCTTGGGGTGGAATCAGCCCCAGCATTTT.

This clonotype was seen a few times. The chain is built from TRBV5-4 and TRBJ2-5; perhaps TRBD1 as D (5 bases). The V gene lost 0 bases and the J gene lost 4 bases, with 13 bases spanning the gap. The CDR3 consists of 15 residues. Germline V gene lookup returns CDR1 SGHNT and CDR2 YYREEE (reference sequence). This CDR3 is CASSLGAGFPETQYF. The CDR3 nucleotides are TGTGCCAGCAGCTTGGGTGCAGGGTTCCCAGAGACCCAGTACTTC. Supplemented by reference TRBV5-4 and TRBJ2-5, the full variable domain reads ETGVTQSPTHLIKTRGQQVTLRCSSQSGHNTVSWYQQALGQGPQFIFQYYREEENGRGNFPPRFSGLQFPNYSSELNVNALELDDSALYLCASSLGAGFPETQYFGPGTRLLVL.

This chain uses TRBV28 with TRBJ2-7, with 7 positions matching TRBD2. The junction had 6 bases not matched to a gene; V was cut back by 6 bases and J by 4 bases. CDR1 is MDHEN, CDR2 SYDVKM, per germline. The CDR3 has 13 amino acids. The CDR3 DNA is TGTGCCAGCAGAGTTGCGGGGGTATACGAGCAGTACTTC. Its protein is CASRVAGVYEQYF.

This clonotype counts as medium-sized. The chain has TRBV20-1 and TRBJ2-5; D is perhaps TRBD1 or TRBD2 (6 bases each). The CDR3 runs 15 residues. Germline CDR1 DFQATT, CDR2 SNEGSKA (reference sequence). The V gene lost 6 bases and the J gene lost 4 bases, with 21 bases spanning the gap. In nucleotides, the CDR3 is TGCAGTGCCGAGGGGGACGGGAGAGGTAGAGAGACCCAGTACTTC. Protein product: CSAEGDGRGRETQYF.

The table lists this clonotype with a few counts. Here the CDR3 DNA reads TGTGCCAGCAGTCAATATAGCAATCAGCCCCAGCATTTT. Its translation is CASSQYSNQPQHF. The chain combines TRBV6-1 with TRBJ1-5; D remains unclear. This CDR3 has 13 residues. The ends were cut back, 5 bases at V and 0 bases at J, with 5 bases in the middle. Germline assignment: CDR1 MNHNS and CDR2 SASEGT.

The chain employs TRBV6-4 and TRBJ1-2, with D unresolved. The CDR3 totals 11 residues. The ends were cut back, 8 bases at V and 11 bases at J, with 15 bases in the middle. From germline, CDR1 is MRHNA and CDR2 SNTAGT. The CDR3 loop reads CASRDPSRYTF. In DNA form, the CDR3 reads TGTGCCAGCCGGGATCCGAGTAGGTACACCTTC.

The chain carries TRBV19 and TRBJ1-5; D not resolved. Trimming pared 3 bases from V and 1 base from J, leaving 13 bases between. The germline V gene encodes CDR1 LNHDA and CDR2 SQIVND (reference sequence). The length of the CDR3 is 16 residues. CDR3 region: CASSIAVTGSNQPQHF. In nucleotides, the CDR3 is TGTGCCAGTAGTATCGCGGTTACGGGGAGCAATCAGCCCCAGCATTTT.

This clonotype came up a few times. This rearrangement joins TRBV7-9 to TRBJ2-7; no clear D. The CDR3 spans 14 residues. Germline loops: CDR1 SEHNR, CDR2 FQNEAQ (reference sequence). Trimming took off 6 bases at V and 2 bases at J, with 14 bases between the two ends. In DNA form, the CDR3 reads TGTGCCAGCAGTCCCCCGTACACCCCCTACGAGCAGTACTTC. Translation gives CASSPPYTPYEQYF. Full variable domain (rest looked up from reference TRBV7-9 and TRBJ2-7): DTGVSQNPRHKITKRGQNVTFRCDPISEHNRLYWYRQTLGQGPEFLTYFQNEAQLEKSRLLSDRFSAERPKGSFSTLEIQRTEQGDSAMYLCASSPPYTPYEQYFGPGTRLTVT.

This chain links TRBV7-7 with TRBJ2-7; D unresolved. Germline V gene data show CDR1 as SSHAT and CDR2 as FNYEAQ (reference sequence). There are 13 residues in the CDR3. V lost 0 bases, J lost 3 bases, and 6 bases lay in between. The CDR3 loop is CASSLARNYEQYF. For the CDR3, the DNA is TGTGCCAGCAGCTTAGCCCGCAACTACGAGCAGTACTTC. Filled out from reference TRBV7-7 and TRBJ2-7, the complete variable domain reads GAGVSQSPRYKVTKRGQDVTLRCDPISSHATLYWYQQALGQGPEFLTYFNYEAQPDKSGLPSDRFSAERPEGSISTLTIQRTEQRDSAMYRCASSLARNYEQYFGPGTRLTVT.

This clonotype has just a few counts. The chain has TRBV4-1 and TRBJ2-5; the D gene is possibly TRBD2 (6 bases). Trimming stripped 0 bases from V and 0 bases from J, with 14 bases between. CDR1 and CDR2 (germline): MGHRA, YSYEKL. The CDR3 is 17 residues long. The CDR3 DNA sequence: TGCGCCAGCAGCCAAGATTTCCCCTTAGCGGACCAAGAGACCCAGTACTTC. This encodes CASSQDFPLADQETQYF.

In its sample, this clonotype was seen a few times. V and J are TRBV19 and TRBJ2-5, with D possibly being TRBD1 (5 bases). V lost 3 bases, J lost 4 bases, and 21 bases lay in between. Germline CDR1 LNHDA, CDR2 SQIVND (reference sequence). The CDR3 has 17 amino acids. The CDR3 DNA follows: TGTGCCAGTAGTATCGGTTGGGGCAGGGTCCCCGGAGAGACCCAGTACTTC. Translating it yields CASSIGWGRVPGETQYF. Complete variable domain (other parts from reference TRBV19 and TRBJ2-5): DGGITQSPKYLFRKEGQNVTLSCEQNLNHDAMYWYRQDPGQGLRLIYYSQIVNDFQKGDIAEGYSVSREKKESFPLTVTSAQKNPTAFYLCASSIGWGRVPGETQYFGPGTRLLVL.

The chain links TRBV20-1 to TRBJ2-7, with D maybe TRBD1 (6 bases). There are 15 residues in the CDR3. V gave up 0 bases and J gave up 3 bases, with 15 bases separating them. In germline, CDR1 is DFQATT, CDR2 SNEGSKA (reference sequence). The CDR3 DNA is TGCAGTGCTAGAGATCCCAGGGGCAGTAGCTACGAGCAGTACTTC. Translated, it gives CSARDPRGSSYEQYF.

The chain employs TRBV4-1 and TRBJ1-6; 9 nucleotides agree with TRBD1. The CDR3 spans 15 residues. Germline CDR1 reads MGHRA; CDR2 reads YSYEKL. V lost 3 bases to trimming and J lost 10 bases; unmatched junction nucleotides: 7. For the CDR3, the DNA is TGCGCCAGCAGCCAGCTAGGACAGGGGATCTCACCCCTCCACTTT. It is translated as CASSQLGQGISPLHF.

This clonotype has just a few counts. The genes are TRBV20-1 and TRBJ2-1; unclear D gene. The germline CDR1 and CDR2 sequences are DFQATT and SNEGSKA (reference sequence). The CDR3 extends over 17 amino acids. Trimming left V 0 bases short and J 3 bases short, with 18 bases between. The CDR3 loop is CSARDLSRPSRYNEQFF. Here the CDR3 DNA reads TGCAGTGCTAGAGATCTATCGAGACCATCACGCTACAATGAGCAGTTCTTC.

V usage is TRBV4-2 and J usage is TRBJ1-5, with unresolved D. V dropped 1 base and J dropped 1 base, with 5 bases sitting between them. The CDR3 is made up of 14 amino acids. The germline V gene has CDR1 LGHNA and CDR2 YNFKEQ. CDR3 protein: CASSQGSSNQPQHF. CDR3 bases: TGTGCCAGCAGCCAAGGATCGAGCAATCAGCCCCAGCATTTT.